A selection of T cell receptor beta chains follows, all from one sample in a study of T cell responses to AZD1222 COVID-19 vaccine. Some clones are missing from TCRdb's copy, which holds only in-frame ones; the method was immunoSEQ multiplex PCR. The data contain roughly 120,000 clones, about 90% of them seen just once; the ten biggest clones take up 4.4%. Sequenced material: peripheral blood, taken on day 0 of AZD1222 vaccination. Receptors originate from an adult in good health. CDR3s include the opening cysteine and the closing phenylalanine or tryptophan. A D gene is named only where the DNA matches it firmly. Part of the rows lack a size; the others show once, few, many or a class for expanded clones.

V gene: TRBV7-2
D gene: NA
clone size: once
J gene: TRBJ1-4
CDR3 protein: CASSLGGQANEKLFF
CDR3 DNA: TGTGCCAGCAGCTTAGGGGGGCAGGCTAATGAAAAACTGTTTTTT

V gene: TRBV28
D gene: NA
clone size: NA
J gene: TRBJ1-5
CDR3 protein: CATSNRPQHF
CDR3 DNA: TGTGCCACTTCAAACCGGCCCCAGCATTTT

V gene: TRBV6-4
D gene: TRBD2
clone size: NA
J gene: TRBJ2-3
CDR3 protein: CASSEAGVGTDTQYF
CDR3 DNA: TGTGCCAGCAGTGAAGCGGGAGTGGGTACAGATACGCAGTATTTT

V gene: TRBV4-2
D gene: NA
clone size: once
J gene: TRBJ1-6
CDR3 protein: CASSQDVEGGVSPLHF
CDR3 DNA: TGTGCCAGCAGCCAAGATGTGGAGGGCGGAGTATCACCCCTCCACTTT

V gene: TRBV7-9
D gene: NA
clone size: once
J gene: TRBJ1-2
CDR3 protein: CASSWTGDGYTF
CDR3 DNA: TGTGCCAGCAGCTGGACGGGAGATGGCTACACCTTC

V gene: TRBV3-1/TRBV3-2
D gene: NA
clone size: NA
J gene: TRBJ1-4
CDR3 protein: CASSQVIGSTGEKLFF
CDR3 DNA: TGTGCCAGCAGCCAAGTGATAGGGTCTACAGGTGAAAAACTGTTTTTT

V gene: TRBV2
D gene: TRBD1
clone size: NA
J gene: TRBJ1-6
CDR3 protein: CASSETGVKRSPLHF
CDR3 DNA: TGTGCCAGCAGCGAGACAGGGGTAAAGCGATCACCCCTCCACTTT

V gene: TRBV9
D gene: TRBD2
clone size: NA
J gene: TRBJ2-1
CDR3 protein: CASSTLAGGPYEQFF
CDR3 DNA: TGTGCCAGCAGCACACTAGCGGGAGGGCCGTATGAGCAGTTCTTC

V gene: TRBV6-1
D gene: NA
clone size: NA
J gene: TRBJ1-6
CDR3 protein: CASSEALVPKNSPLHF
CDR3 DNA: TGTGCCAGCAGTGAAGCGCTAGTACCTAAGAATTCACCCCTCCACTTT

V gene: TRBV6-1
D gene: NA
clone size: NA
J gene: TRBJ2-7
CDR3 protein: CASSEDPGEDEQYF
CDR3 DNA: TGTGCCAGCAGTGAAGACCCAGGGGAGGACGAGCAGTACTTC

V gene: TRBV27
D gene: NA
clone size: NA
J gene: TRBJ2-1
CDR3 protein: CASRDFFGEQFF
CDR3 DNA: TGTGCCAGCAGGGACTTCTTCGGGGAGCAGTTCTTC

V gene: TRBV5-1
D gene: TRBD2
clone size: NA
J gene: TRBJ2-2
CDR3 protein: CASSFGLAGNTGELFF
CDR3 DNA: TGCGCCAGCAGCTTCGGACTAGCGGGGAACACCGGGGAGCTGTTTTTT

V gene: TRBV6-1
D gene: TRBD1
clone size: NA
J gene: TRBJ1-6
CDR3 protein: CASSEGQGANSPLHF
CDR3 DNA: TGTGCCAGCAGTGAAGGACAGGGGGCGAATTCACCCCTCCACTTT

V gene: TRBV3-1/TRBV3-2
D gene: TRBD1
clone size: NA
J gene: TRBJ1-1
CDR3 protein: CASSQDRGQGMGAFF
CDR3 DNA: TGTGCCAGCAGCCAAGATAGAGGACAGGGAATGGGAGCTTTCTTT

V gene: TRBV19
D gene: TRBD2
clone size: NA
J gene: TRBJ2-2
CDR3 protein: CASSKELAGGPTGELFF
CDR3 DNA: TGTGCCAGTAGTAAAGAACTAGCGGGGGGGCCGACCGGGGAGCTGTTTTTT

V gene: TRBV27
D gene: TRBD1
clone size: NA
J gene: TRBJ1-6
CDR3 protein: CASSFAGTGGSPLHF
CDR3 DNA: TGTGCCAGCAGTTTCGCCGGGACAGGAGGATCACCCCTCCACTTT

V gene: TRBV5-5
D gene: NA
clone size: NA
J gene: TRBJ2-7
CDR3 protein: CASRFEGVPYEQYF
CDR3 DNA: TGTGCCAGCCGATTTGAGGGGGTCCCCTACGAGCAGTACTTC

V gene: TRBV10-1
D gene: NA
clone size: NA
J gene: TRBJ2-7
CDR3 protein: CASSGVGGEQYF
CDR3 DNA: TGCGCCAGCAGCGGGGTAGGTGGCGAGCAGTACTTC

V gene: TRBV7-2
D gene: NA
clone size: once
J gene: TRBJ2-2
CDR3 protein: CASSFRGAGGTGELFF
CDR3 DNA: TGTGCCAGCAGCTTCCGGGGGGCAGGGGGCACCGGGGAGCTGTTTTTT

V gene: TRBV18
D gene: NA
clone size: NA
J gene: TRBJ1-3
CDR3 protein: CASSLRGTDSGNTIYF
CDR3 DNA: TGTGCCAGCTCACTCAGGGGAACCGACTCTGGAAACACCATATATTTT

V gene: TRBV28
D gene: NA
clone size: NA
J gene: TRBJ1-2
CDR3 protein: CASSWTAARHGYTF
CDR3 DNA: TGTGCCAGCAGTTGGACCGCGGCGAGGCATGGCTACACCTTC

V gene: TRBV2
D gene: TRBD2
clone size: NA
J gene: TRBJ2-2
CDR3 protein: CASRGGLAVGELFF
CDR3 DNA: TGTGCCAGCAGGGGGGGACTAGCGGTCGGGGAGCTGTTTTTT

V gene: TRBV7-6
D gene: TRBD1
clone size: NA
J gene: TRBJ1-1
CDR3 protein: CASSFGTGMNTEAFF
CDR3 DNA: TGTGCCAGCAGCTTCGGGACAGGGATGAACACTGAAGCTTTCTTT

V gene: TRBV10-3
D gene: TRBD1
clone size: few
J gene: TRBJ2-3
CDR3 protein: CAITRGQSTDTQYF
CDR3 DNA: TGTGCCATCACCAGGGGGCAAAGCACAGATACGCAGTATTTT

V gene: TRBV3-1/TRBV3-2
D gene: TRBD1
clone size: NA
J gene: TRBJ2-2
CDR3 protein: CASSPRDRNTGELFF
CDR3 DNA: TGTGCCAGCAGTCCCCGGGACAGAAACACCGGGGAGCTGTTTTTT

V gene: TRBV2
D gene: NA
clone size: NA
J gene: TRBJ2-2
CDR3 protein: CASRRETGNTGELFF
CDR3 DNA: TGTGCCAGCCGCAGGGAAACAGGGAACACCGGGGAGCTGTTTTTT

V gene: TRBV12-3/TRBV12-4
D gene: NA
clone size: NA
J gene: TRBJ2-1
CDR3 protein: CASSFVSNEQFF
CDR3 DNA: TGTGCCAGCAGTTTCGTAAGTAATGAGCAGTTCTTC

V gene: TRBV7-9
D gene: TRBD1
clone size: NA
J gene: TRBJ1-1
CDR3 protein: CASRAGRGTTNTEAFF
CDR3 DNA: TGTGCCAGCAGAGCGGGCAGGGGGACAACAAACACTGAAGCTTTCTTT

V gene: TRBV11-2
D gene: NA
clone size: NA
J gene: TRBJ2-7
CDR3 protein: CASSFESGHYEQYF
CDR3 DNA: TGTGCCAGCAGCTTTGAGAGCGGGCACTACGAGCAGTACTTC

V gene: TRBV28
D gene: NA
clone size: NA
J gene: TRBJ1-2
CDR3 protein: CASSLSGYGYTF
CDR3 DNA: TGTGCCAGCAGTTTGTCGGGCTATGGCTACACCTTC

V gene: TRBV6-5
D gene: NA
clone size: NA
J gene: TRBJ2-3
CDR3 protein: CASSYGAALADTQYF
CDR3 DNA: TGTGCCAGCAGTTACGGGGCAGCTCTGGCAGATACGCAGTATTTT